These 18 T cell receptor beta chains were sequenced from one sample in a study of blood T cell repertoires in COVID-19. This table comes from immunoSEQ multiplex PCR, and its TCRdb copy is limited to in-frame clones, with some not included. Of a few hundred thousand clones in the sample, approximately 87% were seen once. Input material: PBMCs or T cells enriched from blood (not recorded which). The receptors stem from a woman in her thirties or forties who had recovered from COVID-19.

The chain employs TRBV29-1 and TRBJ2-3, with D possibly matching TRBD2 (5 bases). With 7 bases removed from V and 2 bases from J, the gap between germline ends came to 10 bases. Germline CDR1 reads SQVTM; CDR2 reads ANQGSEA. The CDR3 is made up of 12 amino acids. In nucleotides, the CDR3 is TGCAGCGCCACAGCGGTCACAGATACGCAGTATTTT. Translated, it gives CSATAVTDTQYF.

The V gene is TRBV7-9, the J gene TRBJ1-2; D is uncertain. V lost 10 bases, J lost 8 bases, and 14 bases lay in between. CDR1 and CDR2 (germline): SEHNR, FQNEAQ (reference sequence). The CDR3 consists of 11 residues. The CDR3 DNA is TGTGCCACCGGATTGGAGGCAGGCTACACCTTC. Encoded protein: CATGLEAGYTF.

J is TRBJ2-3 and V is TRBV24-1; 9 bases fit TRBD1. Germline V gives CDR1 KGHDR, CDR2 SFDVKD. V lost 5 bases, J lost 6 bases, and 8 bases stayed unmatched. The length of the CDR3 is 15 residues. CDR3 in DNA: TGTGCCACCAGTGCCTTGGGGACAGGGTTTGATACGCAGTATTTT. Translation: CATSALGTGFDTQYF.

V and J are TRBV6-5 and TRBJ1-6; D remains ambiguous. The CDR3 consists of 13 residues. Germline loops: CDR1 MNHEY, CDR2 SVGAGI. V was pared by 8 bases and J by 9 bases, with 14 bases between. CDR3 nucleotide sequence: TGTGCCAGCGCTTACTCAGGCGGTTCACCCCTCCACTTT. It codes for CASAYSGGSPLHF.

This sequence joins TRBV5-4 and TRBJ2-7; 7 bases align to TRBD1. The CDR3 runs 13 residues. Germline V CDR1 and CDR2: SGHNT, YYREEE (reference sequence). Germline trimming cut 6 bases from V and 3 bases from J; bases unmatched to any gene: 6. As DNA, the CDR3 is TGTGCCAGCACCAGACAGGGTATCTACGAGCAGTACTTC. This encodes CASTRQGIYEQYF.

This chain uses TRBV10-3 with TRBJ2-7; 14 bases align to TRBD2. Germline trimming cut 10 bases from V and 7 bases from J; bases unmatched to any gene: 9. The germline V gene has CDR1 ENHRY and CDR2 SYGVKD. This CDR3 is built from 14 residues. CDR3 region: CATGLAGAEGEQYF. The CDR3 coding sequence is TGTGCCACGGGACTAGCGGGAGCGGAGGGGGAGCAGTACTTC.

This sequence joins TRBV6-5 and TRBJ2-7; D call uncertain. CDR3 size: 15 residues. CDR1 is MNHEY, CDR2 SVGAGI, per germline. With 5 bases removed from V and 1 base from J, the gap between germline ends came to 15 bases. The CDR3 DNA reads TGTGCCAGCAGTATCCGGGTCGACGGGTCCTACGAGCAGTACTTC. It specifies CASSIRVDGSYEQYF.

The sample holds one count of this clone. This chain connects TRBV7-2 to TRBJ2-7; TRBD1 agrees at 7 bases. CDR1 and CDR2 from the germline V gene are SGHTA and FQGNSA. The CDR3 extends over 15 amino acids. The V and J ends lost 5 bases and 6 bases, in that order; junction bases with no gene match: 13. CDR3 residues: CASSTKGQWLGEQYF. In DNA form, the CDR3 reads TGTGCCAGCAGCACCAAGGGACAGTGGTTGGGCGAGCAGTACTTC.

The gene calls are TRBV7-9 and TRBJ2-2; 10 bases fit TRBD1. Germline V gene data show CDR1 as SEHNR and CDR2 as FQNEAQ (reference sequence). Trimming cost V 4 bases and J 4 bases; bases outside gene matches: 15. This CDR3 comprises 19 residues. CDR3 sequence reads: CASSSIPGQGLKGTGELFF. As DNA, the CDR3 is TGTGCCAGCAGCTCTATTCCGGGACAGGGGCTGAAGGGCACCGGGGAGCTGTTTTTT. Based on the CDR3 plus reference TRBV7-9 and TRBJ2-2, the full variable domain is DTGVSQNPRHKITKRGQNVTFRCDPISEHNRLYWYRQTLGQGPEFLTYFQNEAQLEKSRLLSDRFSAERPKGSFSTLEIQRTEQGDSAMYLCASSSIPGQGLKGTGELFFGEGSRLTVL.

The chain couples TRBV7-9 to TRBJ2-5; D uncertain. CDR3 length equals 12 residues. The germline V and J ends were trimmed by 2 bases and 6 bases, with 7 bases remaining between them. Germline loops: CDR1 SEHNR, CDR2 FQNEAQ (reference sequence). CDR3 sequence: CASSLKLKTQYF. Written as DNA, the CDR3 is TGTGCCAGCAGCTTAAAACTCAAGACCCAGTACTTC.

This clone was recorded only once. The chain combines TRBV7-9 with TRBJ2-1; TRBD2 agrees at 7 bases. The CDR3 extends over 17 amino acids. Germline assignment: CDR1 SEHNR and CDR2 FQNEAQ (reference sequence). Germline trimming cut 3 bases from V and 0 bases from J; bases unmatched to any gene: 8. Here the CDR3 DNA reads TGTGCCAGCAGCTTGAGGGGCGGGAGCGCCTCCTACAATGAGCAGTTCTTC. Translation: CASSLRGGSASYNEQFF. The whole variable domain, remainder taken from reference TRBV7-9 and TRBJ2-1, is DTGVSQNPRHKITKRGQNVTFRCDPISEHNRLYWYRQTLGQGPEFLTYFQNEAQLEKSRLLSDRFSAERPKGSFSTLEIQRTEQGDSAMYLCASSLRGGSASYNEQFFGPGTRLTVL.

The chain recombines TRBV14 with TRBJ2-6; TRBD2 is a possible D gene (5 bases). V lost 1 base and J 4 bases, leaving 8 bases between the germline ends. Looked up from germline, CDR1 is SGHDN and CDR2 is FVKESK. The CDR3 totals 15 residues. The CDR3 DNA follows: TGTGCCAGCAGCCAAGCCCCGGGAGGGGCCAACGTCCTGACTTTC. This sequence encodes CASSQAPGGANVLTF. Using reference TRBV14 and TRBJ2-6 for the parts outside the CDR3, the full variable domain is EAGVTQFPSHSVIEKGQTVTLRCDPISGHDNLYWYRRVMGKEIKFLLHFVKESKQDESGMPNNRFLAERTGGTYSTLKVQPAELEDSGVYFCASSQAPGGANVLTFGAGSRLTVL.

The V call is TRBV4-1, the J call TRBJ2-7; D possibly corresponds to TRBD2 (6 bases). From germline, CDR1 is MGHRA and CDR2 YSYEKL. The CDR3 has 12 amino acids. V shed 6 bases and J shed 7 bases, with 13 bases lying between them. This chain's CDR3 is CASSRGGNEQYF. The CDR3 region has the DNA TGCGCCAGCAGTAGGGGAGGAAATGAGCAGTACTTC.

V and J are TRBV27 and TRBJ1-5; D remains unclear. Germline V gene sequence: CDR1 MNHEY, CDR2 SMNVEV (reference sequence). V dropped 6 bases and J dropped 1 base, with 19 bases sitting between them. The CDR3 has 17 amino acids. CDR3 nucleotide sequence: TGTGCCAGCAGACCCATCCTTTGGGAGCAGAGCAATCAGCCCCAGCATTTT. Its translation: CASRPILWEQSNQPQHF.

The V call is TRBV6-5, the J call TRBJ2-3; 7 nucleotides align to TRBD2. Germline V gives CDR1 MNHEY, CDR2 SVGAGI. The junction had 10 bases not matched to a gene; V was cut back by 6 bases and J by 4 bases. The CDR3 contains 15 residues. The CDR3 DNA reads TGTGCCAGCAGAGACTTGCGGGAGACCCCAGATACGCAGTATTTT. Translating it yields CASRDLRETPDTQYF.

The J gene is TRBJ2-1, the V gene TRBV6-5; D remains unclear. The V end lost 8 bases, the J end lost 5 bases, and 10 bases lay between the germline ends. Germline V lookup: CDR1 MNHEY, CDR2 SVGAGI. The CDR3 is 12 amino acids. Here the CDR3 reads CASLRANNEQFF. The CDR3 DNA is TGTGCCAGCTTGAGAGCGAACAATGAGCAGTTCTTC.

The chain joins TRBV13 to TRBJ2-2, with D unresolved. Germline V CDR1 and CDR2: PRHDT, FYEKMQ (reference sequence). The length of the CDR3 is 13 residues. Trimming removed 5 bases at V and 6 bases at J, with 10 bases between. CDR3 nucleotide sequence: TGTGCCAGCAGCCCCGAAAGCTCCGGGGAGCTGTTTTTT. As protein: CASSPESSGELFF.

The count of this clone is one. This chain links TRBV30 with TRBJ1-1; TRBD1 matches 8 bases. The V gene's germline CDR1 is GTSNPN and CDR2 SVGIG (reference sequence). This CDR3 comprises 13 residues. Losses at the gene ends were 2 bases for V and 7 bases for J; bases not matched to a gene: 6. The CDR3 protein is CAWSIPGQDEAFF. In DNA, the CDR3 is TGTGCCTGGAGTATTCCGGGACAGGATGAAGCTTTCTTT.